A selection of T cell receptor beta chains follows, all from one sample in a study of T cells in Graves' hyperthyroidism and ophthalmopathy. TCRdb called the multiplex PCR reads again in MiXCR, with one record for every CDR3 protein. This table has more than 600,000 distinct CDR3 sequences, about 17% appearing once. Sequencing used blood. These receptors originate from a man between 18 and 35 years old with Graves' hyperthyroidism. Each CDR3 is given with its conserved first and last residue. Fields, in order: clone size, V gene, J gene, D gene, CDR3 protein, CDR3 DNA. A D gene is named only where the DNA matches it firmly. A row's size may be missing; if present it is once, few, many or a size class.

>many|TRBV5-1|TRBJ1-1|NA
CASAFREMNTEAFF
TGCGCCAGCGCGTTTAGGGAAATGAACACTGAAGCTTTCTTT
>few|TRBV7-3|TRBJ1-2|NA
CASSLRKSGNTF
TGTGCCAGCAGCTTAAGAAAATCAGGGAACACCTTC
>once|TRBV5-1|TRBJ2-7|TRBD1
CASSSPTGTGAYEQYF
TGCGCCAGCAGCTCCCCTACCGGGACAGGGGCCTACGAGCAGTACTTC
>NA|TRBV30|TRBJ1-1|NA
CAWRTPDMRKGGTEAFF
TGTGCCTGGAGAACCCCCGACATGAGAAAAGGGGGCACTGAAGCTTTCTTT
>NA|TRBV7-3|TRBJ2-2|TRBD2
CASSIRGTSGGTGELFF
TGTGCCAGCAGCATTCGGGGGACTAGCGGGGGCACCGGGGAGCTGTTTTTT
>few|TRBV28|TRBJ2-7|NA
CVSSSPRQGGIYEQYF
TGTGTCAGCAGTTCTCCCCGGCAGGGCGGAATCTACGAGCAGTACTTC
>NA|TRBV15|TRBJ2-5|NA
CATSLTRDQETQYF
TGTGCCACCAGCCTTACCAGGGACCAAGAGACCCAGTACTTC
>many|TRBV30|TRBJ2-3|NA
CASTPGPNTDTQYF
TGTGCCTCTACTCCCGGGCCTAACACAGATACGCAGTATTTT
>many|TRBV2|TRBJ1-2|TRBD1
CASSTGANYGYTF
TGTGCCAGCAGTACAGGGGCAAACTATGGCTACACCTTC
>NA|TRBV6-2/TRBV6-3|TRBJ2-7|NA
CASRPGRRIDEQYF
TGTGCCAGCAGACCGGGACGGAGGATCGACGAGCAGTACTTC
>many|TRBV12-3/TRBV12-4|TRBJ2-7|TRBD2
CASSLALGLAGAHEQYF
TGTGCCAGCAGTTTAGCGCTCGGACTAGCGGGAGCGCACGAGCAGTACTTC
>NA|TRBV4-1|TRBJ1-2|NA
CASTSAPVGAYGYTF
TGCGCCAGCACCTCCGCACCGGTGGGGGCCTATGGCTACACCTTC
>many|TRBV2|TRBJ1-1|NA
CASRGRDNLNTEAFF
TGTGCCAGCAGAGGCAGGGACAACCTGAACACTGAAGCTTTCTTT